This TCR beta chain was sequenced during a study of glioma-infiltrating T cells. The study, taken as a whole, reports: Only very few CDR3 sequences appeared in both tissue and blood.

The CDR3 has 13 residues. J was trimmed by 7 bases and V by 8 bases; bases with no gene match: 9. Looked up from germline, CDR1 is SQVTM and CDR2 is ANQGSEA. Amplification of TCR alpha and beta CDR3 regions from RNA used iRepertoire nested multiplex PCR. TCRdb itself ran the multiplex PCR reads through MiXCR, one entry per CDR3 protein. The sample yields 90,000 to 110,000 distinct CDR3 sequences, around a quarter seen once. In its sample, this clonotype was seen many times. No antigen is known for it. The sequence was collected from a human donor with low-grade glioma or glioblastoma, undergoing nonglioma brain surgery, or in good health (not recorded which). The gene calls are TRBV29-1 and TRBJ2-7; the match to TRBD2 covers 12 bases. The specimen was glioma tissue, nonneoplastic brain tissue, or PBMCs (not recorded which). CDR3 in amino acids: CSYTSGGPVEQYF. The CDR3 DNA is TGCAGCTATACTAGCGGGGGGCCCGTGGAGCAGTACTTC.